This entry lists 29 T cell receptor beta chains sequenced from one sample in a study of cytomegalovirus exposure and HLA in healthy donors. A multiplex PCR was run with 60 Vbeta primers and 13 Jbeta primers. Some clones are missing from TCRdb's copy, which holds only in-frame ones; the method was immunoSEQ multiplex PCR. The table lists fewer than 200,000 clones, more than 60% of them singletons. The sample taken for sequencing was PBMCs. These receptors originate from a man in his forties or fifties in good health and CMV-seronegative.

This clone was observed a single time. The gene calls are TRBV5-4 and TRBJ2-5; 10 bases line up with TRBD2. Losses at the gene ends were 0 bases for V and 3 bases for J; bases not matched to a gene: 5. This CDR3 is 16 amino acids long. The V gene's germline CDR1 is SGHNT and CDR2 YYREEE (reference sequence). In nucleotides, the CDR3 is TGTGCCAGCAGCTTGGATAGCGGGGGGCTTAAAGAGACCCAGTACTTC. Protein: CASSLDSGGLKETQYF.

The V and J genes are TRBV6-9 and TRBJ2-7; TRBD1 matches 10 bases. This CDR3 region has 15 residues. V gave up 4 bases and J gave up 3 bases; unmatched junction bases: 6. The germline V gene has CDR1 MNHGY and CDR2 SVAAGI. The CDR3 bases are TGTGCCAGCAGTTCGGACAGGGGGTTTTACTACGAGCAGTACTTC. The encoded protein is CASSSDRGFYYEQYF.

The chain employs TRBV28 and TRBJ2-2; 7 bases map to TRBD1. Trimming cost V 4 bases and J 1 base; bases outside gene matches: 6. This CDR3 region has 16 residues. Germline CDR1 MDHEN, CDR2 SYDVKM. The chain's CDR3 is CASSSPGQKNTGELFF. The CDR3 coding sequence is TGTGCCAGCAGTTCTCCGGGACAGAAGAACACCGGGGAGCTGTTTTTT.

The chain carries TRBV19 and TRBJ1-5; no clear D. Germline values: CDR1 LNHDA, CDR2 SQIVND (reference sequence). The CDR3 spans 15 residues. Trimming pared 8 bases from V and 3 bases from J, leaving 17 bases between. CDR3 coding DNA: TGTGCCAGTTCAAGTGGGAGCCTTGTCAATCAGCCCCAGCATTTT. As protein: CASSSGSLVNQPQHF.

This sequence joins TRBV7-3 and TRBJ2-2, with D possibly matching TRBD2 (7 bases). Germline CDR1 SGHTA, CDR2 FQGTGA. With 2 bases removed from V and 1 base from J, the gap between germline ends came to 14 bases. This CDR3 has 17 amino acids. Here the CDR3 DNA reads TGTGCCAGCAGCTTACAACGGGGGGCGCAGAACACCGGGGAGCTGTTTTTT. This sequence encodes CASSLQRGAQNTGELFF. Filled out from reference TRBV7-3 and TRBJ2-2, the complete variable domain reads GAGVSQTPSNKVTEKGKYVELRCDPISGHTALYWYRQSLGQGPEFLIYFQGTGAADDSGLPNDRFFAVRPEGSVSTLKIQRTERGDSAVYLCASSLQRGAQNTGELFFGEGSRLTVL.

The chain employs TRBV2 and TRBJ2-7, with 7 bases matching TRBD2. The germline V gene encodes CDR1 SNHLY and CDR2 FYNNEI. With V trimmed by 7 bases and J by 7 bases, 1 base remained unmatched. This CDR3 is built from 10 residues. CDR3 residues: CASTAGEQYF. CDR3 bases: TGTGCCAGCACAGCGGGGGAGCAGTACTTC.

The chain has TRBV6-1 and TRBJ2-3; 8 nucleotides match TRBD1. Germline V lookup: CDR1 MNHNS, CDR2 SASEGT. This CDR3 has 15 residues. V gave up 3 bases and J gave up 1 base; unmatched junction bases: 3. CDR3 bases: TGTGCCAGCAGTGACGGACAGGGCCGCACAGATACGCAGTATTTT. Protein: CASSDGQGRTDTQYF.

The chain links TRBV2 to TRBJ2-5; 7 positions agree with TRBD2. There are 13 residues in the CDR3. The ends lost 10 bases at V and 7 bases at J; junction bases unmatched: 12. Germline lookup yields CDR1 SNHLY and CDR2 FYNNEI. CDR3 nucleotides: TGTGCCACCACTAAGGGACTACGGGGGACCCAGTACTTC. The encoded protein is CATTKGLRGTQYF.

This clone was observed a single time. V is TRBV27 and J is TRBJ2-7; 8 bases match TRBD1. Trimming took 3 bases from V and 3 from J; bases not matched to a gene: 7. Germline lookup yields CDR1 MNHEY and CDR2 SMNVEV (reference sequence). The CDR3 totals 15 residues. In nucleotides, the CDR3 is TGTGCCAGCAGTTTGACGGCAGGGGGCCTCTACGAGCAGTACTTC. Its translation is CASSLTAGGLYEQYF.

The V and J genes are TRBV27 and TRBJ2-7; TRBD1 matches 11 bases. After removal of 8 bases from V and 1 base from J, the junction contained 7 bases not matched to a gene. The germline CDR1 and CDR2 sequences are MNHEY and SMNVEV (reference sequence). This CDR3 is 15 amino acids long. The chain's CDR3 is CASRRDRGGSYEQYF. As DNA, the CDR3 is TGTGCCAGCCGAAGGGACAGGGGGGGATCCTACGAGCAGTACTTC.

Details on this clone: The sample holds other DNA sequences that translate to the same CDR3. The rearrangement links TRBV9 to TRBJ2-2; weak D call: TRBD1 (6 bases). Per germline, CDR1 SGDLS and CDR2 YYNGEE. V was cut by 4 bases and J by 6 bases, with 7 bases left in between. CDR3 size: 12 residues. The CDR3 DNA reads TGTGCCAGCAGCAGGGGGTCCGGGGAGCTGTTTTTT. It codes for CASSRGSGELFF.

J is TRBJ2-3 and V is TRBV7-3, with 8 bases aligning to TRBD2. Per germline, CDR1 SGHTA and CDR2 FQGTGA. The CDR3 is 15 amino acids. The junction had 11 bases not matched to a gene; V was cut back by 5 bases and J by 7 bases. The CDR3 is CASSLLTSDVNTQYF. For the CDR3, the DNA is TGTGCCAGCAGCCTCCTGACTAGCGATGTCAATACGCAGTATTTT.

The V call is TRBV7-3, the J call TRBJ2-3; D unresolved. Germline V gene lookup returns CDR1 SGHTA and CDR2 FQGTGA. The CDR3 is made up of 16 amino acids. The V end was cut by 0 bases, the J end by 5 bases, with 15 bases between. The DNA of the CDR3 is TGTGCCAGCAGCTTAACGTTTTCCAGTTCCAAAGATACGCAGTATTTT. Amino acids: CASSLTFSSSKDTQYF.

This clone was counted between two and nine times. The J gene is TRBJ1-1, the V gene TRBV20-1, with a tentative D call TRBD1 (5 bases). This CDR3 comprises 11 residues. Per germline, CDR1 DFQATT and CDR2 SNEGSKA (reference sequence). V was pared by 3 bases and J by 11 bases, with 13 bases between. CDR3 sequence reads: CSASLAKGAFF. The CDR3 region has the DNA TGCAGTGCTAGTCTCGCTAAGGGGGCTTTCTTT.

The chain employs TRBV9 and TRBJ2-5, with 7 bases aligning to TRBD2. The CDR3 runs 13 residues. In germline, CDR1 is SGDLS, CDR2 YYNGEE. With V trimmed by 0 bases and J by 7 bases, 3 bases remained unmatched. The CDR3 nucleotides read TGTGCCAGCAGCGTAGATGGGGGGGTGACCCAGTACTTC. Protein sequence: CASSVDGGVTQYF.

V gene TRBV14 combines with J gene TRBJ2-1; 12 nucleotides agree with TRBD2. Germline assignment: CDR1 SGHDN and CDR2 FVKESK. The CDR3 has 15 amino acids. V trimming: 4 bases; J trimming: 9 bases; junction bases outside the gene matches: 7. The CDR3 region is CASSLLAGGPIEQFF. The CDR3 DNA reads TGTGCCAGCAGCCTTCTAGCGGGGGGGCCGATTGAGCAGTTCTTC.

V gene TRBV7-8 combines with J gene TRBJ2-5, with a tentative D call TRBD1 (6 bases). The end of the DNA is better explained by TRBJ2-7, so the J call may be wrong. The CDR3 spans 15 residues. The germline V gene encodes CDR1 SGHVS and CDR2 FQNEAQ. As DNA, the CDR3 is TGTGCCAGCAGCGTAGACAGGTTAGGTGGCCACGAGCAGTACTTC. Its protein product is CASSVDRLGGHEQYF.

This chain's CDR3 is CSVTTPGQGWYEQYF. CDR3 sequence (DNA): TGCAGCGTTACAACTCCGGGACAGGGGTGGTACGAGCAGTACTTC. The chain carries TRBV29-1 and TRBJ2-5; TRBD1 aligns across 10 bases. The J call may be faulty, since TRBJ2-7 better matches the DNA end. CDR3 length equals 15 residues. Germline CDR1 SQVTM, CDR2 ANQGSEA.

This chain links TRBV6-1 with TRBJ1-4, with 10 bases that match TRBD1. The CDR3 is 13 amino acids. After removal of 6 bases from V and 11 bases from J, the junction contained 6 bases not matched to a gene. Germline CDR1 MNHNS, CDR2 SASEGT. The chain's CDR3 is CASSADRGRKLFF. CDR3 nucleotide sequence: TGTGCCAGCAGCGCCGACAGGGGGCGTAAACTGTTTTTT.

The chain has TRBV9 and TRBJ2-5; 9 bases agree with TRBD2. The CDR3 sequence is 16 residues long. The germline CDR1 and CDR2 sequences are SGDLS and YYNGEE. V lost 3 bases, J lost 0 bases, and 6 bases stayed unmatched. The CDR3 bases are TGTGCCAGCAGCGGGGGCGGGGGGGTGTACCAAGAGACCCAGTACTTC. Protein: CASSGGGGVYQETQYF.

The V and J genes are TRBV4-1 and TRBJ1-6, with TRBD1 matching over 7 bases. The V segment lost 0 bases and the J segment 14 bases; nucleotides outside the gene matches: 10. The CDR3 is 15 residues long. Germline values: CDR1 MGHRA, CDR2 YSYEKL. CDR3 sequence reads: CASSQDRGQGGTLHF. The DNA of the CDR3 is TGCGCCAGCAGCCAAGATCGCGGACAAGGGGGCACCCTCCACTTT.

The V call is TRBV7-2, the J call TRBJ2-7; D is perhaps TRBD2 (6 bases). The V end lost 1 base, the J end lost 0 bases, and 10 bases lay between the germline ends. Germline values: CDR1 SGHTA, CDR2 FQGNSA. CDR3 size: 15 residues. The CDR3 DNA follows: TGTGCCAGCAGCTTAGATGGGGGGTACTCCTACGAGCAGTACTTC. Its protein is CASSLDGGYSYEQYF.

The gene calls are TRBV6-1 and TRBJ1-6, with D perhaps matching TRBD1 (6 bases). Germline assignment: CDR1 MNHNS and CDR2 SASEGT. V was shortened by 2 bases and J by 10 bases, with 15 bases between the two germline ends. The CDR3 spans 15 residues. The CDR3 spells CASSELWTARSPLHF. The CDR3 region has the DNA TGTGCCAGCAGTGAACTGTGGACAGCCCGGTCACCCCTCCACTTT.

V is TRBV6-6 and J is TRBJ2-7; TRBD2 is a possible D gene (5 bases). Germline CDR1 is MNHNY and CDR2 is SVGAGI (reference sequence). The V end was cut by 3 bases, the J end by 6 bases, with 18 bases between. This CDR3 region has 15 residues. CDR3 in amino acids: CASSYSPGRGSEQYF. The CDR3 DNA reads TGTGCCAGCAGTTATTCGCCAGGTCGAGGGAGCGAGCAGTACTTC.

With respect to this clone: Germline is not matched at one junction end, which may reflect a read error. Additional DNA sequences in this sample encode the identical CDR3. This chain joins TRBV4-2 and TRBJ1-4, with a tentative D call TRBD1 (5 bases). The germline V gene encodes CDR1 LGHNA and CDR2 YNFKEQ. The CDR3 consists of 15 residues. CDR3 bases: TGTGCCAGCAGCCAAGATGGGACTCCTAACGAAAAACTGTTTTTT. Protein product: CASSQDGTPNEKLFF.

The chain carries TRBV5-4 and TRBJ2-5; 9 nucleotides match TRBD2. The CDR3 runs 15 residues. Trimming removed 2 bases from V and 1 base from J; junction bases left unmatched: 3. Germline V gives CDR1 SGHNT, CDR2 YYREEE (reference sequence). DNA for the CDR3: TGTGCCAGCAGCTTAGCGGGGGGCTCCCAAGAGACCCAGTACTTC. It specifies CASSLAGGSQETQYF.

The V gene is TRBV5-8, the J gene TRBJ1-2; no definite D call. This CDR3 is built from 14 residues. The germline CDR1 and CDR2 sequences are SGHTS and YDEGEE. Between the trimmed V and J ends, which lost 6 bases and 2 bases, there was a span of 14 bases. DNA for the CDR3: TGTGCCAGCAATGGGAGAGACGAGAACTATGGCTACACCTTC. This codes for CASNGRDENYGYTF.

This chain joins TRBV29-1 and TRBJ1-2, with a weak D call TRBD1 (6 bases). This CDR3 has 15 residues. Germline V gives CDR1 SQVTM, CDR2 ANQGSEA. V was trimmed by 3 bases and J by 5 bases, leaving 19 bases between them. The CDR3 nucleotides are TGCAGCGTTGAGGGATGGGCCAGGGGCGGGTATGGCTACACCTTC. Protein: CSVEGWARGGYGYTF.

This clone showed up just once. The chain employs TRBV7-6 and TRBJ1-1; 11 bases align to TRBD1. Germline CDR1 and CDR2: SGHVS and FNYEAQ. Trimming removed 2 bases from V and 4 bases from J; junction bases left unmatched: 6. CDR3 length equals 16 residues. CDR3 coding DNA: TGTGCCAGCAGCTTAAGGACAGGGGGCATGGGCACTGAAGCTTTCTTT. The encoded protein is CASSLRTGGMGTEAFF.